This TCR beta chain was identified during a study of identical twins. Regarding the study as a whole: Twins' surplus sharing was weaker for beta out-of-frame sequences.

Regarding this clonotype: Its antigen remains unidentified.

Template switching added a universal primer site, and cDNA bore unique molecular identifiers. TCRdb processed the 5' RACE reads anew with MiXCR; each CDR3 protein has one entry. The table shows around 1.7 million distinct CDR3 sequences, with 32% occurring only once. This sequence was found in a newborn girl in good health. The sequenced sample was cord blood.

CDR3 sequence (DNA): TGTGCCAGCAGCTTCCGAGGTACTGTACTCCAAGAGACCCAGTACTTC. Its translation: CASSFRGTVLQETQYF. The rearrangement links TRBV7-9 to TRBJ2-5; D not resolved. V was shortened by 3 bases and J by 1 base, with 15 bases between the two germline ends. This CDR3 region has 16 residues. Per germline, CDR1 SEHNR and CDR2 FQNEAQ (reference sequence).